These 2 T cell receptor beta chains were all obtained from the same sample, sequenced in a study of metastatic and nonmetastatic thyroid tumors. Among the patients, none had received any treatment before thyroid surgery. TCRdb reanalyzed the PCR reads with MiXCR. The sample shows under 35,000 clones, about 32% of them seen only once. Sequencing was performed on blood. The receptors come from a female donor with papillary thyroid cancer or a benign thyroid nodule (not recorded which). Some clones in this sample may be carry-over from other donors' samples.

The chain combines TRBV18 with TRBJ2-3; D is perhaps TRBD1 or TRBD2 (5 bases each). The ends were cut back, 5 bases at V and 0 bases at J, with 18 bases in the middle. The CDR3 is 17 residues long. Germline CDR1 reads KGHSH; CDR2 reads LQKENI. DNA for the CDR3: TGTGCCAGCTCATCCACCTCGGGACGTAGGAGCACAGATACGCAGTATTTT. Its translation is CASSSTSGRRSTDTQYF.

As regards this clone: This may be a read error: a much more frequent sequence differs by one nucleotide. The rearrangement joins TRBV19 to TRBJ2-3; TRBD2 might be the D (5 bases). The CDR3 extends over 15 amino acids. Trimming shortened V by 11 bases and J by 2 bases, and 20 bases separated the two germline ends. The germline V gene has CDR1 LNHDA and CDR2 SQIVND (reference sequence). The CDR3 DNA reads TGTGCCTCGGCTCCGGTACTAGTGGTCACAGATACGCAGTATTTT. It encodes CASAPVLVVTDTQYF.